What follows are 3 T cell receptor beta chains derived from one specimen sequenced in a study of T cell repertoires in cytomegalovirus infection. TCRdb itself ran the reads through MiXCR, one entry per CDR3 protein. Found here are about 400,000 distinct CDR3 sequences, about 35% of them singletons; the top ten hold approximately 12%. Antigens of these TCRs are unknown. The material sequenced was cultured PBMCs, taken from culture after CMV antigen stimulation. The source is a human donor in good health (CMV status not recorded). Some clones in this sample may be carry-over from other donors' samples.

This rearrangement joins TRBV7-2 to TRBJ2-3, with TRBD2 identical over 12 bases. This CDR3 spans 17 amino acids. J was trimmed by 3 bases and V by 2 bases; bases with no gene match: 6. Germline CDR1 SGHTA, CDR2 FQGNSA. In DNA form, the CDR3 reads TGTGCCAGCAGCTTACTAGCGGGAGGGCTAGGGACAGATACGCAGTATTTT. Translated: CASSLLAGGLGTDTQYF.

This clonotype showed up many times. The chain is built from TRBV7-8 and TRBJ1-1; tentative D call: TRBD1 (6 bases). Germline V CDR1 and CDR2: SGHVS, FQNEAQ. Between the trimmed V and J ends, which lost 1 base and 0 bases, there was a span of 12 bases. This CDR3 is 16 amino acids long. DNA for the CDR3: TGTGCCAGCAGCTTAGACAGGGAGAGGGTGAACACTGAAGCTTTCTTT. As protein: CASSLDRERVNTEAFF.

This clonotype was recorded only once. The chain links TRBV29-1 to TRBJ2-7; tentative D call: TRBD2 (5 bases). Trimming took off 1 base at V and 7 bases at J, with 20 bases between the two ends. The V gene's germline CDR1 is SQVTM and CDR2 ANQGSEA. CDR3 length: 15 amino acids. CDR3 residues: CSVEVGGRASGEQYF. Here the CDR3 DNA reads TGCAGCGTTGAAGTAGGTGGCAGAGCGTCGGGAGAGCAGTACTTC.